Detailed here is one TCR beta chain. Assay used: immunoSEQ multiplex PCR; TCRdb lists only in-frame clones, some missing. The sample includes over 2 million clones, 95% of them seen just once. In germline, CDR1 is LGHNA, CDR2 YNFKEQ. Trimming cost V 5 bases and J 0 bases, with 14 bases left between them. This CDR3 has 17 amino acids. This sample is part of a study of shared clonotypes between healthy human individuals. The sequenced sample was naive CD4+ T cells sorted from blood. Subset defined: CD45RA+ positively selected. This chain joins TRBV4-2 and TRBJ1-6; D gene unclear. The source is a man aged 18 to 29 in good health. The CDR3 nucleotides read TGTGCCAGCAGCTTAGATCAGGCAGACTCCTATAATTCACCCCTCCACTTT. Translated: CASSLDQADSYNSPLHF.